A single sample is the source of the 17 T cell receptor beta chains below, sequenced in a study of shared clonotypes between healthy human individuals. The protocol was immunoSEQ multiplex PCR, while the TCRdb copy is restricted to in-frame clones and leaves out a portion. Seen here are some 2,500,000 clones, approximately 90% observed once, and the top ten hold approximately 0.39%. Sequencing used naive CD4+ T cells from PBMCs. Subset indicated: CD45RA+ positively selected. The receptors come from a young man in good health. Some clones in this sample may be carry-over from other donors' samples.

The chain joins TRBV6-1 to TRBJ2-7, with TRBD1 as a possible D gene (6 bases). CDR1 and CDR2 (germline): MNHNS, SASEGT. Trimming pared 4 bases from V and 5 bases from J, leaving 9 bases between. The CDR3 is made up of 12 amino acids. The CDR3, as DNA: TGTGCCAGCAGTGGACAGGTACACGAGCAGTACTTC. Residues: CASSGQVHEQYF.

The rearrangement joins TRBV28 to TRBJ2-7; 7 nucleotides line up with TRBD2. The CDR3 has 13 amino acids. The ends lost 6 bases at V and 6 bases at J; junction bases unmatched: 8. The germline V gene has CDR1 MDHEN and CDR2 SYDVKM. This chain's CDR3 is CASSPIGLVEQYF. CDR3 DNA sequence: TGTGCCAGCAGCCCCATCGGACTAGTCGAGCAGTACTTC.

The chain carries TRBV6-6 and TRBJ2-3; possibly TRBD1 for D (7 bases). V gave up 6 bases and J gave up 1 base, with 14 bases separating them. The CDR3 contains 15 residues. Germline V gene lookup returns CDR1 MNHNY and CDR2 SVGAGI (reference sequence). CDR3 residues: CASSSTGEGTDTQYF. CDR3 coding DNA: TGTGCCAGCAGCTCTACAGGGGAGGGCACAGATACGCAGTATTTT.

V usage is TRBV28 and J usage is TRBJ2-7; 10 bases fit TRBD2. Trimming cost V 8 bases and J 3 bases; bases outside gene matches: 16. The germline CDR1 and CDR2 sequences are MDHEN and SYDVKM. The CDR3 runs to 17 residues. CDR3 nucleotide sequence: TGTGCCAGCTCAGTTTGGTCAGGGTCTAGCGGGAGCTACGAGCAGTACTTC. This encodes CASSVWSGSSGSYEQYF.

The V call is TRBV11-3, the J call TRBJ2-6; D call uncertain. The germline CDR1 and CDR2 sequences are SGHNT and YENEEA. This CDR3 has 15 amino acids. The V end lost 5 bases, the J end lost 0 bases, and 8 bases lay between the germline ends. The CDR3: CASSRGISGANVLTF. The CDR3 coding sequence is TGTGCCAGCAGCCGTGGGATCTCTGGGGCCAACGTCCTGACTTTC. Supplemented by reference TRBV11-3 and TRBJ2-6, the full variable domain reads EAGVVQSPRYKIIEKKQPVAFWCNPISGHNTLYWYLQNLGQGPELLIRYENEEAVDDSQLPKDRFSAERLKGVDSTLKIQPAELGDSAVYLCASSRGISGANVLTFGAGSRLTVL.

The rearrangement joins TRBV10-1 to TRBJ2-1; possible D gene TRBD2, 6 bases. Trimming stripped 3 bases from V and 9 bases from J, with 9 bases between. This CDR3 has 12 amino acids. Germline-derived CDR1 and CDR2 are WNHNN and SYGVQD (reference sequence). DNA of the CDR3: TGCGCCAGCAGTGATCAAGCGGGTGAGCAGTTCTTC. Translated, it gives CASSDQAGEQFF.

The chain is built from TRBV28 and TRBJ2-7, with D unresolved. Germline lookup yields CDR1 MDHEN and CDR2 SYDVKM. The CDR3 extends over 11 amino acids. The CDR3 is CASLSNNEQYF. DNA for the CDR3: TGTGCGAGCCTTTCTAATAACGAGCAGTACTTC.

The CDR3 coding sequence is TGCGCCAGCAGCTTGGTGTCTTCGGGTATGGAGTACTTC. It codes for CASSLVSSGMEYF. The rearrangement joins TRBV5-1 to TRBJ2-7; D is uncertain. Germline V gene sequence: CDR1 SGHRS, CDR2 YFSETQ. The CDR3 extends over 13 amino acids. The ends were cut back, 0 bases at V and 11 bases at J, with 15 bases in the middle.

V is TRBV5-1 and J is TRBJ2-7; 13 bases are shared with TRBD2. Germline trimming cut 4 bases from V and 9 bases from J; bases unmatched to any gene: 10. Germline assignment: CDR1 SGHRS and CDR2 YFSETQ. The CDR3 has 15 residues. CDR3 sequence (DNA): TGCGCCAGCAGCCCCGGACTAGCGGGAGAACTGCGGCAGTACTTC. This translates into CASSPGLAGELRQYF.

The chain joins TRBV11-1 to TRBJ1-1, with D perhaps TRBD1 (6 bases). Germline assignment: CDR1 SGHAT and CDR2 FQDESV (reference sequence). The CDR3 runs to 13 residues. Trimming cost V 1 base and J 6 bases, with 9 bases left between them. CDR3 sequence: CASSLGKGAEAFF. CDR3 DNA: TGTGCCAGCAGCTTAGGAAAGGGGGCTGAAGCTTTCTTT.

This clone has only one observation. The chain combines TRBV6-6 with TRBJ2-3; 7 nucleotides align to TRBD2. Trimming cost V 0 bases and J 0 bases; bases outside gene matches: 3. CDR1 and CDR2 from the germline V gene are MNHNY and SVGAGI (reference sequence). CDR3 length equals 16 residues. CDR3 sequence reads: CASSYSLADSTDTQYF. The CDR3 bases are TGTGCCAGCAGTTACTCCCTAGCGGATAGCACAGATACGCAGTATTTT.

The chain is built from TRBV10-1 and TRBJ2-2; a weak D match, TRBD2 (5 bases). The V gene lost 3 bases and the J gene lost 4 bases, with 15 bases spanning the gap. Looked up from germline, CDR1 is WNHNN and CDR2 is SYGVQD (reference sequence). The CDR3 contains 16 residues. CDR3 bases: TGCGCCAGCAGTGACTTTAGAGGGCCGGGCACCGGGGAGCTGTTTTTT. Translated: CASSDFRGPGTGELFF.

The J gene is TRBJ1-5, the V gene TRBV19, with unresolved D. The CDR3 extends over 15 amino acids. Per germline, CDR1 LNHDA and CDR2 SQIVND (reference sequence). V lost 2 bases and J 7 bases, leaving 15 bases between the germline ends. The CDR3 region is CASSIIGEGAQPQHF. In DNA, the CDR3 is TGTGCCAGTAGTATAATTGGGGAAGGCGCCCAGCCCCAGCATTTT.

The chain links TRBV9 to TRBJ2-1; perhaps D is TRBD1 or TRBD2 (6 bases each). The CDR3 is made up of 16 amino acids. Germline values: CDR1 SGDLS, CDR2 YYNGEE. The V end lost 0 bases, the J end lost 3 bases, and 13 bases lay between the germline ends. This CDR3 reads CASSVDPGASYNEQFF. The CDR3 nucleotides read TGTGCCAGCAGCGTAGACCCGGGGGCGAGCTACAATGAGCAGTTCTTC.

The chain employs TRBV11-2 and TRBJ2-7; 9 nucleotides align to TRBD2. V gave up 6 bases and J gave up 2 bases; unmatched junction bases: 8. Per germline, CDR1 SGHAT and CDR2 FQNNGV. This CDR3 comprises 15 residues. This chain's CDR3 is CASSYTTSGAYEQYF. Written as DNA, the CDR3 is TGTGCCAGCAGTTACACGACTAGCGGAGCCTACGAGCAGTACTTC. Drawing the rest from reference TRBV11-2 and TRBJ2-7, the complete variable domain is EAGVAQSPRYKIIEKRQSVAFWCNPISGHATLYWYQQILGQGPKLLIQFQNNGVVDDSQLPKDRFSAERLKGVDSTLKIQPAKLEDSAVYLCASSYTTSGAYEQYFGPGTRLTVT.

The chain joins TRBV5-4 to TRBJ2-5; 10 bases agree with TRBD1. Per germline, CDR1 SGHNT and CDR2 YYREEE (reference sequence). After removal of 4 bases from V and 2 bases from J, the junction contained 5 bases not matched to a gene. This CDR3 comprises 15 residues. The CDR3 DNA follows: TGTGCCAGCAGCGAGCCGGGACAGGGGCAAGAGACCCAGTACTTC. It codes for CASSEPGQGQETQYF.

This chain links TRBV7-6 with TRBJ1-4, with D possibly matching TRBD1 (6 bases). Trimming took off 7 bases at V and 8 bases at J, with 17 bases between the two ends. CDR1 is SGHVS and CDR2 is FNYEAQ in the germline V gene. The CDR3 spans 14 residues. CDR3 sequence: CASKSRDIDEKLFF. For the CDR3, the DNA is TGTGCCAGCAAGTCCCGGGACATTGACGAAAAACTGTTTTTT.